This T cell receptor (beta chain) was documented in a study of blood T cell repertoires in COVID-19. In the study overall: Sites across the United States, Italy and Spain contributed samples from acute and convalescent COVID-19. Nucleic acid was either cDNA or gDNA, and it came from T cells, B-cell-depleted T cells, or PBMCs.

Assay used: immunoSEQ multiplex PCR; TCRdb lists only in-frame clones, some missing. The data hold roughly 340,000 clones, with about 90% observed a single time. Germline CDR1 is LGHDT and CDR2 is YNNKEL (reference sequence). CDR3 length: 13 amino acids. The V and J ends lost 6 bases and 4 bases respectively, with 13 bases between them. Patients in Seattle were enrolled during active infection, then followed longitudinally. This TCR was sampled from a woman aged 45 to 65 with COVID-19, enrolled during active disease. Sequences were obtained from peripheral blood. V gene TRBV3-1 (or the pseudogene TRBV3-2) combines with J gene TRBJ2-7; D possibly corresponds to TRBD2 (6 bases). CDR3 region: CASSLGRGYEQYF. The CDR3 DNA sequence: TGTGCCAGCAGTCTCGGGCGGGGTTACGAGCAGTACTTC.